Detailed here is one T cell receptor (beta chain). This entry is derived from a study of blood T cell repertoires in COVID-19. Study summary: Samples representing acute and convalescent COVID-19 were sourced from the United States, Italy and Spain.

Assay: immunoSEQ multiplex PCR; the TCRdb copy retains only in-frame clones and omits some. The table records 70,000 to 75,000 clones, over 80% of them present only once. The CDR3 is 14 residues long. Unmatched junction bases numbered 4, after V lost 7 bases and J lost 4 bases. Looked up from germline, CDR1 is ENHRY and CDR2 is SYGVKD. The origin of this receptor is a woman in her fifties or sixties with acute or convalescent COVID-19. V is TRBV10-3 and J is TRBJ1-3, with 10 bases aligning to TRBD1. The specimen was peripheral blood. CDR3 bases: TGTGCCATCATGAAGGGACAGGGGGGAAACACCATATATTTT. Its translation: CAIMKGQGGNTIYF.